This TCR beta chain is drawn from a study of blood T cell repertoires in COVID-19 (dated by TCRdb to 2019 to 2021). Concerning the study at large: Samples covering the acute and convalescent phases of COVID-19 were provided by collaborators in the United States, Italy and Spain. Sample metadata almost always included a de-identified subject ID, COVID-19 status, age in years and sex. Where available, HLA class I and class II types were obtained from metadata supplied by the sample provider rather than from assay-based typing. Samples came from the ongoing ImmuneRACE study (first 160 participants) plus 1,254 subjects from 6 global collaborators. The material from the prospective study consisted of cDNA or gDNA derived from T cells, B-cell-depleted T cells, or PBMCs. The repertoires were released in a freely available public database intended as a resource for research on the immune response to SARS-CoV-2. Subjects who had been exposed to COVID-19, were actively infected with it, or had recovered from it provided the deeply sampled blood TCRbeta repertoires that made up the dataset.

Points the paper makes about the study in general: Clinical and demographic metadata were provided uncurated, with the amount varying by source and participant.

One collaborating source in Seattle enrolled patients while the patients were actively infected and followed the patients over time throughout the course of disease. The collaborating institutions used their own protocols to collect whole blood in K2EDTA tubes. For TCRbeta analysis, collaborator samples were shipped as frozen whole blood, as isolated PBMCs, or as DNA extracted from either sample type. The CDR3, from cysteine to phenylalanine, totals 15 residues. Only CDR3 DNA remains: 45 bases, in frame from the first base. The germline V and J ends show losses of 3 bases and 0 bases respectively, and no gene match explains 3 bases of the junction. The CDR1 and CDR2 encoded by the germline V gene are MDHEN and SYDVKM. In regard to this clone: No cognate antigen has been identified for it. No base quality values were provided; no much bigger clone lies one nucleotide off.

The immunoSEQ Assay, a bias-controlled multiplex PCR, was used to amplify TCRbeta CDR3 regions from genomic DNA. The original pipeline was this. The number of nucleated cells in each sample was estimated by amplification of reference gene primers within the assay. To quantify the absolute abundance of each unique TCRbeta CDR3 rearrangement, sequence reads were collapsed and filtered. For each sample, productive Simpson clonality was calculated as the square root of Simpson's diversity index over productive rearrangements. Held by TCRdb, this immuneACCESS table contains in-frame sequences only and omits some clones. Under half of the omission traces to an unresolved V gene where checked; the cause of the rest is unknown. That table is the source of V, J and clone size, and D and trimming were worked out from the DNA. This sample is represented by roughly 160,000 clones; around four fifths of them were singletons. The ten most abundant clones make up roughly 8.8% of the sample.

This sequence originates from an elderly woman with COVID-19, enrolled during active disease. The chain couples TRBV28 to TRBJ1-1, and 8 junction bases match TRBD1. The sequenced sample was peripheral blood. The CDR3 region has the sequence CASSFGTGLNTEAFF. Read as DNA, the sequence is TGTGCCAGCAGTTTCGGGACAGGATTGAACACTGAAGCTTTCTTT. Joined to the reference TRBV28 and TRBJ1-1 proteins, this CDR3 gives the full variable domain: DVKVTQSSRYLVKRTGEKVFLECVQDMDHENMFWYRQDPGLGLRLIYFSYDVKMKEKGDIPEGYSVSREKKERFSLILESASTNQTSMYLCASSFGTGLNTEAFFGQGTRLTVV.